This T cell receptor (beta chain) was recorded in a study of blood T cell repertoires in COVID-19. For the study at large: Collection of acute and convalescent COVID-19 samples took place in the United States, Italy and Spain.

Trimming cost V 4 bases and J 4 bases, with 14 bases left between them. Germline CDR1 SGHRS, CDR2 YFSETQ. The CDR3 length is 14 residues. Sequencing used immunoSEQ multiplex PCR; TCRdb keeps in-frame clones, though not all of them. The sample gives around 95,000 clones, around 88% of which show up once; 5% is in the top ten. The V gene is TRBV5-1, the J gene TRBJ1-2; weak D call: TRBD1 (5 bases). This TCR was sampled from a human donor in a cohort sampled during active COVID-19. Sample: peripheral blood. CDR3 protein: CASSKLRGVYGYTF. The CDR3 DNA is TGCGCCAGCAGCAAACTTCGGGGGGTCTATGGCTACACCTTC.